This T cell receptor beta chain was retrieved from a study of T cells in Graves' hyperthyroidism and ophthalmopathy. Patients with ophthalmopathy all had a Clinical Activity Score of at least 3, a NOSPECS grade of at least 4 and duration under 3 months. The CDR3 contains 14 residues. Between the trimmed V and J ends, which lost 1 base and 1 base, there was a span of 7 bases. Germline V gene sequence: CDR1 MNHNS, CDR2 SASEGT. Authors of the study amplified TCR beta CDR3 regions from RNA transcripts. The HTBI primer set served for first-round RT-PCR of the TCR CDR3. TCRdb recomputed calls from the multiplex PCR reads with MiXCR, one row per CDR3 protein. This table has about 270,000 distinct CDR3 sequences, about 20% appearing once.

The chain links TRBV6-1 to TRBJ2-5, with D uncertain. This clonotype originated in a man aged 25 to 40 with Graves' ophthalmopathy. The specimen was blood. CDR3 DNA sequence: TGTGCCAGCAGTGAAGATGGCTCCCAAGAGACCCAGTACTTC. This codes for CASSEDGSQETQYF.